This passage covers 24 T cell receptor beta chains from one sample sequenced in a study of response to subunit inactivated influenza vaccine. A single record per CDR3 protein comes from TCRdb applying MiXCR to the RT-PCR reads. The sample records about 570,000 distinct CDR3 sequences, about 11% being singletons. These data also featured in a second study, about T cells expressing NK-cell markers. That paper notes: Researchers built TCR beta cDNA using 5'RACE template switching with UMIs.

The material was PBMCs from blood, obtained on the day of vaccination. The receptors originated from a man between 50 and 59 years old who received an inactivated influenza vaccine.

This clonotype was counted a few times. V gene TRBV7-2 combines with J gene TRBJ2-3; tentatively, D is TRBD1 or TRBD2 (5 bases each). Germline loops: CDR1 SGHTA, CDR2 FQGNSA. The CDR3 spans 16 residues. Trimming cost V 5 bases and J 0 bases, with 15 bases left between them. CDR3 DNA: TGTGCCAGCAGCCTTCTCCCGGGACGTAGCACAGATACGCAGTATTTT. Residues: CASSLLPGRSTDTQYF.

This clonotype showed up just a few times. The V call is TRBV9, the J call TRBJ2-1; TRBD2 aligns across 10 bases. CDR3 length: 16 amino acids. Trimming cost V 4 bases and J 5 bases; bases outside gene matches: 9. Looked up from germline, CDR1 is SGDLS and CDR2 is YYNGEE. Here the CDR3 reads CASSPPLAGVHNEQFF. DNA for the CDR3: TGTGCCAGCAGCCCCCCTCTAGCGGGAGTCCACAATGAGCAGTTCTTC.

This clonotype was seen at least ten times. V usage is TRBV4-2 and J usage is TRBJ1-5, with D perhaps matching TRBD1 (6 bases). The V gene lost 3 bases and the J gene lost 3 bases, with 18 bases spanning the gap. The CDR3 has 17 residues. The germline CDR1 and CDR2 sequences are LGHNA and YNFKEQ. The CDR3 sequence is CASSQGNLQGVNQPQHF. The CDR3, as DNA: TGTGCCAGCAGCCAGGGGAATCTACAGGGAGTCAATCAGCCCCAGCATTTT.

This clonotype showed up just a few times. The rearrangement links TRBV4-2 to TRBJ1-5, with TRBD1 matching 7 bases. Germline V CDR1 and CDR2: LGHNA, YNFKEQ. The J segment lost 1 base and the V segment lost 0 bases, leaving 9 bases of the junction unmatched. This CDR3 comprises 18 residues. Here the CDR3 DNA reads TGTGCCAGCAGCCAAGATGGGGGGACAGTGTACAGCAATCAGCCCCAGCATTTT. Translating it yields CASSQDGGTVYSNQPQHF.

V is TRBV20-1 and J is TRBJ2-2; TRBD1 aligns across 8 bases. Germline V CDR1 and CDR2: DFQATT, SNEGSKA (reference sequence). The CDR3 sequence is 13 residues long. The J segment lost 4 bases and the V segment lost 4 bases, leaving 2 bases of the junction unmatched. CDR3 DNA sequence: TGCAGTGCTACAGGGGGCATCACCGGGGAGCTGTTTTTT. Its translation is CSATGGITGELFF.

This clonotype was detected only a few times. CDR3: CASSQGSSFDVNEQFF. For the CDR3, the DNA is TGCGCCAGCAGCCAAGGATCAAGTTTTGATGTGAATGAGCAGTTCTTC. The J gene is TRBJ2-1, the V gene TRBV4-3, with D uncertain. CDR3 size: 16 residues. From germline, CDR1 is LGHNA and CDR2 YSLEER. V gave up 1 base and J gave up 7 bases, with 17 bases separating them.

This clonotype has only a few counts. The chain joins TRBV18 to TRBJ2-7; perhaps D is TRBD1 or TRBD2 (5 bases each). The CDR3 spans 14 residues. Germline V lookup: CDR1 KGHSH, CDR2 LQKENI. V was trimmed by 3 bases and J by 3 bases, leaving 12 bases between them. The CDR3 is CASSPPGPNYEQYF. The CDR3 bases are TGTGCCAGCTCACCCCCGGGACCAAACTACGAGCAGTACTTC.

The genes are TRBV15 and TRBJ1-6, with D tentatively TRBD1 (5 bases). Trimming shortened V by 0 bases and J by 9 bases, and 12 bases separated the two germline ends. CDR1 is LNHNV and CDR2 is YYDKDF in the germline V gene (reference sequence). The CDR3 spans 15 residues. The CDR3 DNA sequence: TGTGCCACCAGCAGAGATCACGGGGGGAGTTCACCCCTCCACTTT. It encodes CATSRDHGGSSPLHF.

This clonotype was detected only a few times. This chain links TRBV18 with TRBJ2-3; TRBD1 is a possible D gene (6 bases). CDR1 is KGHSH and CDR2 is LQKENI in the germline V gene. Trimming took off 5 bases at V and 6 bases at J, with 15 bases between the two ends. This CDR3 has 14 amino acids. CDR3 sequence: CASSAGVPTDTQYF. CDR3 coding DNA: TGTGCCAGCTCAGCAGGGGTTCCAACGGATACGCAGTATTTT.

The table lists this clonotype with many counts. The chain links TRBV5-6 to TRBJ1-5; no clear D. V lost 1 base, J lost 2 bases, and 7 bases lay in between. This CDR3 is built from 14 residues. Per germline, CDR1 SGHDT and CDR2 YYEEEE. Here the CDR3 reads CASSLKGGNQPQHF. The CDR3 region has the DNA TGTGCCAGCAGCTTGAAGGGAGGCAATCAGCCCCAGCATTTT. Filled out from reference TRBV5-6 and TRBJ1-5, the complete variable domain reads DAGVTQSPTHLIKTRGQQVTLRCSPKSGHDTVSWYQQALGQGPQFIFQYYEEEERQRGNFPDRFSGHQFPNYSSELNVNALLLGDSALYLCASSLKGGNQPQHFGDGTRLSIL.

This clonotype was recorded a few times. The chain joins TRBV4-3 to TRBJ1-5; D gene unclear. This CDR3 is built from 15 residues. With 0 bases removed from V and 0 bases from J, the gap between germline ends came to 6 bases. Germline V gene data show CDR1 as LGHNA and CDR2 as YSLEER. The CDR3 DNA sequence: TGCGCCAGCAGCCAAGAAAGGACTAGCAATCAGCCCCAGCATTTT. Residues: CASSQERTSNQPQHF.

The genes are TRBV20-1 and TRBJ2-1; 13 bases match TRBD2. The ends lost 3 bases at V and 2 bases at J; junction bases unmatched: 4. The CDR3 runs 16 residues. Germline CDR1 is DFQATT and CDR2 is SNEGSKA (reference sequence). For the CDR3, the DNA is TGCAGTGCTAGTTCCGGGACTAGCGGGACCTACAATGAGCAGTTCTTC. Translating gives CSASSGTSGTYNEQFF.

This clonotype was detected a few times. The gene calls are TRBV11-2 and TRBJ2-1; 14 bases are shared with TRBD2. The CDR3 has 15 amino acids. Losses at the gene ends were 5 bases for V and 9 bases for J; bases not matched to a gene: 6. Germline V gene data show CDR1 as SGHAT and CDR2 as FQNNGV. CDR3 loop: CASSPLTSGRGEQFF. CDR3 DNA sequence: TGTGCCAGCAGCCCGCTGACTAGCGGGAGGGGTGAGCAGTTCTTC.

The V gene is TRBV20-1, the J gene TRBJ2-3; 8 bases agree with TRBD2. V lost 0 bases, J lost 15 bases, and 14 bases stayed unmatched. The CDR3 totals 14 residues. Looked up from germline, CDR1 is DFQATT and CDR2 is SNEGSKA (reference sequence). For the CDR3, the DNA is TGCAGTGCTAGAGATGTTACTTCGGCGGGGGGCCCATATTTT. Its protein is CSARDVTSAGGPYF.

This clonotype has ten or more counts. CDR3: CASSFSDGGVMNEQFF. The CDR3 DNA is TGTGCCAGCAGCTTTAGTGACGGGGGAGTCATGAATGAGCAGTTCTTC. The chain couples TRBV11-2 to TRBJ2-1, with TRBD2 as a possible D gene (6 bases). The V gene's germline CDR1 is SGHAT and CDR2 FQNNGV. CDR3 size: 16 residues. Trimming cost V 3 bases and J 7 bases, with 19 bases left between them.

This clonotype was counted between two and nine times. V usage is TRBV7-8 and J usage is TRBJ2-7; D is uncertain. This CDR3 is 13 amino acids long. Germline V gene lookup returns CDR1 SGHVS and CDR2 FQNEAQ. With 1 base removed from V and 3 bases from J, the gap between germline ends came to 7 bases. CDR3 amino acids: CASSLGARYEQYF. The DNA of the CDR3 is TGTGCCAGCAGCTTAGGTGCGCGCTACGAGCAGTACTTC.

This clonotype occurred a few times. CDR3 sequence reads: CATSDNIRTDYTF. The DNA for the CDR3 is TGTGCCACCAGTGACAACATTCGCACGGACTACACCTTC. This chain links TRBV24-1 with TRBJ1-2, with no clear D. The CDR3 is made up of 13 amino acids. Germline V gene data show CDR1 as KGHDR and CDR2 as SFDVKD. V lost 4 bases to trimming and J lost 10 bases, with 15 bases between them.

This clonotype has more than one count but fewer than ten. The chain couples TRBV4-3 to TRBJ1-1; possibly TRBD1 for D (5 bases). CDR3 length: 14 amino acids. Trimming left V 0 bases short and J 4 bases short, with 9 bases between. Germline V gene lookup returns CDR1 LGHNA and CDR2 YSLEER. The CDR3 loop is CASSQEGRATEAFF. The CDR3 coding sequence is TGCGCCAGCAGCCAAGAAGGCAGGGCCACTGAAGCTTTCTTT.

This chain uses TRBV4-3 with TRBJ1-3, with no clear D. The CDR3 sequence is 14 residues long. V lost 5 bases to trimming and J lost 4 bases, with 12 bases between them. Looked up from germline, CDR1 is LGHNA and CDR2 is YSLEER. This CDR3 is CASSSINQGNTIYF. The DNA of the CDR3 is TGCGCCAGCAGCTCCATAAATCAAGGAAACACCATATATTTT.

CDR3 loop: CASSLVGTGVHEQYF. In DNA form, the CDR3 reads TGCGCCAGCAGCTTGGTCGGGACAGGGGTCCACGAGCAGTACTTC. The chain joins TRBV5-1 to TRBJ2-7, with 10 bases fitting TRBD1. The CDR3 contains 15 residues. Trimming cost V 0 bases and J 5 bases; bases outside gene matches: 5. CDR1 is SGHRS and CDR2 is YFSETQ in the germline V gene.

The V and J genes are TRBV12-3 or TRBV12-4 and TRBJ2-2; D is possibly TRBD1 or TRBD2 (6 bases each). The CDR3 runs to 14 residues. Between the trimmed V and J ends, which lost 10 bases and 1 base, there was a span of 13 bases. The CDR3 sequence is CATRGARNTGELFF. The CDR3 DNA sequence: TGTGCCACAAGGGGGGCCCGGAACACCGGGGAGCTGTTTTTT.

The chain carries TRBV10-3 and TRBJ2-1; 8 nucleotides match TRBD1. The V gene's germline CDR1 is ENHRY and CDR2 SYGVKD. V gave up 1 base and J gave up 9 bases; unmatched junction bases: 11. The CDR3 loop spans 16 amino acids. CDR3 nucleotides: TGTGCCATCAGTGAGTACGGACAGGGTCGGATTACTGAGCAGTTCTTC. It is translated as CAISEYGQGRITEQFF.

The chain uses TRBV4-2 and TRBJ2-2, with 12 positions matching TRBD2. The CDR3 covers 17 residues. V was pared by 4 bases and J by 5 bases, with 8 bases of the junction left unmatched. Germline assignment: CDR1 LGHNA and CDR2 YNFKEQ. The CDR3 nucleotides are TGTGCCAGCAGCCCGACTAGCGGGAGAGAGGATACCGGGGAGCTGTTTTTT. This translates into CASSPTSGREDTGELFF.

The genes are TRBV20-1 and TRBJ1-2, with a weak D call TRBD1 (5 bases). Germline V gene data show CDR1 as DFQATT and CDR2 as SNEGSKA (reference sequence). Trimming took 5 bases from V and 3 from J, leaving 22 bases between them. The CDR3 consists of 16 residues. CDR3 bases: TGCAGTGCTTCCCACCTAGGGCAGGGAGGCGACTATGGCTACACCTTC. This sequence encodes CSASHLGQGGDYGYTF.